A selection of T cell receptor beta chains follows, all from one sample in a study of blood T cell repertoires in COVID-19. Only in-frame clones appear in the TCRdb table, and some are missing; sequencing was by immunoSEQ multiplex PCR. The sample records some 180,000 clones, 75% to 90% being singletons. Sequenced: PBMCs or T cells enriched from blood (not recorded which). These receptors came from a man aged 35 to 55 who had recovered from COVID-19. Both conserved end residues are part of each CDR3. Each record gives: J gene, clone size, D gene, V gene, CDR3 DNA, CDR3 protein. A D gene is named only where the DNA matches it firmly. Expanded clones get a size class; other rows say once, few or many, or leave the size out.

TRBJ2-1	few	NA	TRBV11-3	TGTGCCAGCAGCTTAAGACCAGACAGCTCCTACAATGAGCAGTTCTTC	CASSLRPDSSYNEQFF
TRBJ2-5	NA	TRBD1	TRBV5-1	TGCGCCAGCAGCATAGCTGGGACAGGGGTAGAGACCCAGTACTTC	CASSIAGTGVETQYF
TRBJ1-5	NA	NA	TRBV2	TGTGCCAGCAGTGACGATACAGATCAGCCCCAGCATTTT	CASSDDTDQPQHF
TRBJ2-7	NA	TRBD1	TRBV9	TGTGCCAGCAGCTTAGGGGTGGACAGGGCAACCGCGCAGTACTTC	CASSLGVDRATAQYF
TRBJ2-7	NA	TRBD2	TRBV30	TGTGCCTGGAAGCAGGGAGGGTCCTACGAGCAGTACTTC	CAWKQGGSYEQYF
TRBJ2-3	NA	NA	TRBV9	TGTGCCAGCAGCTCCTTGGAGCGGGATACGCAGTATTTT	CASSSLERDTQYF
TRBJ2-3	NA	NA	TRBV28	TGTGCCAGCAGTTTACAGTCCACAGATACGCAGTATTTT	CASSLQSTDTQYF
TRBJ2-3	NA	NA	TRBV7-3	TGTGCCAGCAGCTTATCCCCGTCTTCGGGAGATACGCAGTATTTT	CASSLSPSSGDTQYF
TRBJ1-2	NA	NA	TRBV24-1	TGTGCCACCAGTGCCCCGGAAGGGAGGTCTGGCTACACCTTC	CATSAPEGRSGYTF
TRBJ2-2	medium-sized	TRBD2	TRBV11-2	TGTGCCAGCAGCTTAAGGAGACAGGGACTAGCGGGAGCCGGGGAGCTGTTTTTT	CASSLRRQGLAGAGELFF
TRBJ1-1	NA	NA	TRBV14	TGTGCCAGCAGCCCCTATAACACTGAAGCTTTCTTT	CASSPYNTEAFF
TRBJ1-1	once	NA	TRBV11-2	TGTGCCAGCAGCTTAGTGGGCAGTTATAACACTGAAGCTTTCTTT	CASSLVGSYNTEAFF
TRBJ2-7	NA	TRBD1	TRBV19	TGTGCCAGTAGTATCGGGACAGGAACCTACGAGCAGTACTTC	CASSIGTGTYEQYF
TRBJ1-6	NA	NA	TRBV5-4	TGTGCCAGCAGCTTGGACCTCAGTGCCTCACCCCTCCACTTT	CASSLDLSASPLHF
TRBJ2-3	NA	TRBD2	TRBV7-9	TGTGCCGGGATACCGGGACTAGCGGGGGGGAGCACAGATACGCAGTATTTT	CAGIPGLAGGSTDTQYF
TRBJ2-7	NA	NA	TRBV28	TGTGCCAGCATTCAATTGAGAGGCGTCTCCTACGAGCAGTACTTC	CASIQLRGVSYEQYF
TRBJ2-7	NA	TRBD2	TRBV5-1	TGCGCCAGCAGTGAACAGCGGGAGAGCGAGCAGTACTTC	CASSEQRESEQYF
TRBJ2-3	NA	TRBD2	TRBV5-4	TGTGCCAGCAGCTTGTACGAAGCGGGGGGGCTAGATACGCAGTATTTT	CASSLYEAGGLDTQYF
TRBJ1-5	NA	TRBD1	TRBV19	TGTGCCAGTATGGAGACAGGGGAATGGCAGCCCCAGCATTTT	CASMETGEWQPQHF
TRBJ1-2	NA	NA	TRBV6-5	TGTGCCAGCAGTTACTCGGCGCAGCCAAGAGGTGGCTACACCTTC	CASSYSAQPRGGYTF
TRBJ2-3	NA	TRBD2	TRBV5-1	TGCGCCAGCAGCTTGGTTCGAGCGGGAGGCCCGAGCACAGATACGCAGTATTTT	CASSLVRAGGPSTDTQYF
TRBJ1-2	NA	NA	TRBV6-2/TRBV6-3	TGTGCCAGCAGTCGGGGGATTGAGGGCTACACCTTC	CASSRGIEGYTF
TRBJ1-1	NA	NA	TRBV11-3	TGTGCCAGCAGCAACTCGGGGGAAGCTTTCTTT	CASSNSGEAFF
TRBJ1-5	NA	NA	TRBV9	TGTGCCAGCAGCGTTGGAGGTAGCAATCAGCCCCAGCATTTT	CASSVGGSNQPQHF
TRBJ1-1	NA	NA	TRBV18	TGTGCCAGCTCCACTGGAGCTATTGAAGCTTTCTTT	CASSTGAIEAFF
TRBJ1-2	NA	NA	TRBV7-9	TGTGCCAGCAGCTTAGGCGGATCTCTTGAGGACTATGGCTACACCTTC	CASSLGGSLEDYGYTF
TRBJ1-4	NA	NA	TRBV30	TGTGCCTGCCTGAGGGGGAGAGGGGAAAAACTGTTTTTT	CACLRGRGEKLFF
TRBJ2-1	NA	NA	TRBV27	TGTGCCAGCAGCCAAGTCGTCCCCCGGGACACGAATAACAATGAGCAGTTCTTC	CASSQVVPRDTNNNEQFF
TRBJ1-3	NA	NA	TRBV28	TGTGCCAGCCGGGTAATCTCTGGAAACACCATATATTTT	CASRVISGNTIYF
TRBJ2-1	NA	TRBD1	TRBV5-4	TGTGCCAGCAGCTTGTTGTTTATTGGGACAGCCTCCTACAATGAGCAGTTCTTC	CASSLLFIGTASYNEQFF
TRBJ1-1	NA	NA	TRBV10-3	TGTGCCATCAGTTCCACCAAGGGGAATCTGGACACTGAAGCTTTCTTT	CAISSTKGNLDTEAFF
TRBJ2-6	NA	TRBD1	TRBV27	TGTGCCAGCAGCCACAGACAGGGTGAAACGTCTGGGGCCAACGTCCTGACTTTC	CASSHRQGETSGANVLTF
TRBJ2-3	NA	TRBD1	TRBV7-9	TGTGCCAGCAGCCGGGACAGGGTACCCCCCGATACGCAGTATTTT	CASSRDRVPPDTQYF
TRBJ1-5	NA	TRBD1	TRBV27	TGTGCCAGCAGTGCGGGACAGTTCGCCGATCAGCCCCAGCATTTT	CASSAGQFADQPQHF
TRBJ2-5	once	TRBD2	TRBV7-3	TGTGCCAGCAGCCCTAGCGGGGGGAAGACCCAGTACTTC	CASSPSGGKTQYF
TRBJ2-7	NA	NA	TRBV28	TGTGCCAGCAGTTTGGGCTCCCTATCGTCCCACGAGCAGTACTTC	CASSLGSLSSHEQYF